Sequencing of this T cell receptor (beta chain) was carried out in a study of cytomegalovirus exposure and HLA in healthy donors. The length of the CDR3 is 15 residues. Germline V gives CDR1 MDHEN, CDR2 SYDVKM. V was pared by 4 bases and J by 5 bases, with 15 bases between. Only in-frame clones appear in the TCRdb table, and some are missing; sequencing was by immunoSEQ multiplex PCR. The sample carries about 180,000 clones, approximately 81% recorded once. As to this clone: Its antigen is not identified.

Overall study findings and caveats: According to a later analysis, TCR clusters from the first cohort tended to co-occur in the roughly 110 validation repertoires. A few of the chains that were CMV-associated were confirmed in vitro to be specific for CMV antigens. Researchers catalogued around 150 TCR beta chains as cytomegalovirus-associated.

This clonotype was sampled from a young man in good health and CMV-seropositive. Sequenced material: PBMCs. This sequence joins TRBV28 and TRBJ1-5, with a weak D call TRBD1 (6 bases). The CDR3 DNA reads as TGTGCCAGCAGTTCCTCGGTACAGGGATATCAGCCCCAGCATTTT. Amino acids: CASSSSVQGYQPQHF.